This TCR beta chain came from a study of blood T cell repertoires in COVID-19. Study summary: Both acute and convalescent COVID-19 samples were obtained from the United States, Italy and Spain. Nucleic acid was either cDNA or gDNA, and it came from T cells, B-cell-depleted T cells, or PBMCs.

Per the germline V gene, CDR1 is LNHNV and CDR2 is YYDKDF (reference sequence). The CDR3 runs 15 residues. V lost 0 bases and J lost 4, with 13 bases in between. As processed by the authors: Estimated nucleated cell counts came from reference gene primer amplification. Clones were read by immunoSEQ multiplex PCR, and TCRdb kept only the in-frame ones, dropping some. The DNA gave D and trimming, while V, J and clone size come from that table. Of around 200,000 clones in the sample, around 80% were seen once. The receptor comes from a human donor in a cohort sampled during active COVID-19. The sample taken for sequencing was peripheral blood. The chain employs TRBV15 and TRBJ2-7, with TRBD2 as a possible D gene (7 bases). DNA for the CDR3: TGTGCCACCAGCAGAGACCGTGGGGGGGCATACGAGCAGTACTTC. Translating it yields CATSRDRGGAYEQYF.